This T cell receptor beta chain appears in the sequencing data of a study of blood T cells in healthy people across ages. Study-wide findings and caveats: A conclusive naive versus antigen-experienced comparison was prevented by the unsorted PBMCs.

CDR1 and CDR2 (germline): DFQATT, SNEGSKA (reference sequence). V was cut by 1 base and J by 0 bases, with 17 bases left in between. This CDR3 comprises 17 residues. For this clonotype: The antigen is undetermined.

Sample-barcoded 5' priming and a J-beta primer mix drove a second PCR of roughly 6 to 12 cycles. Sequencing recovered at least 3 million CDR3-containing paired-end reads from each sample. Via MiXCR, TCRdb re-called the 5' RACE reads, giving one row per CDR3 protein. In the table there are hundreds of thousands of distinct CDR3 sequences, 45% to 50% of which are singletons. V is TRBV20-1 and J is TRBJ2-3; tentatively, D is TRBD2 (6 bases). The source is a woman aged 55-70 years in good health. The sequenced sample consisted of blood. The CDR3 region has the DNA TGCAGTGCTAGAGGCCTAACTAGCCCCCATAGCACAGATACGCAGTATTTT. Protein product: CSARGLTSPHSTDTQYF.